These 16 T cell receptor beta chains were all obtained from the same sample, sequenced in a study of regulatory T cells in long-lasting Graves disease. Documented time point: newly diagnosed GD, antithyroid drugs for less than 3 months. From PBMCs, RNA was extracted and then used to make the TCR library. TCR beta libraries were built with iRepertoire HTBI primers and Arm-PCR of CDR3 regions. Via MiXCR, TCRdb re-called the multiplex PCR reads, giving one row per CDR3 protein. The sample includes hundreds of thousands of distinct CDR3 sequences, roughly 15% of them seen just once. These data were likewise used in another study, on T cells in Graves' hyperthyroidism and ophthalmopathy.

The sample here was peripheral blood mononuclear cells (PBMCs), taken at new diagnosis, from a patient treated with antithyroid drugs. These receptors were taken from a middle-aged woman with Graves disease.

V and J are TRBV5-4 and TRBJ1-2, with D hard to call. Trimming took 0 bases from V and 5 from J, leaving 5 bases between them. This CDR3 is 12 amino acids long. CDR1 is SGHNT and CDR2 is YYREEE in the germline V gene (reference sequence). The CDR3 loop is CASSLERYGYTF. CDR3 DNA: TGTGCCAGCAGCTTGGAGAGATATGGCTACACCTTC. Combining the CDR3 with reference TRBV5-4 and TRBJ1-2 gives the whole variable domain ETGVTQSPTHLIKTRGQQVTLRCSSQSGHNTVSWYQQALGQGPQFIFQYYREEENGRGNFPPRFSGLQFPNYSSELNVNALELDDSALYLCASSLERYGYTFGSGTRLTVV.

The chain couples TRBV2 to TRBJ2-2; 7 bases match TRBD2. Germline V gives CDR1 SNHLY, CDR2 FYNNEI. The CDR3 runs to 15 residues. V lost 7 bases, J lost 6 bases, and 11 bases stayed unmatched. The CDR3 region is CASIGGRALSGELFF. The CDR3, as DNA: TGTGCCAGCATCGGTGGGAGGGCCTTATCCGGGGAGCTGTTTTTT. Filled out from reference TRBV2 and TRBJ2-2, the complete variable domain reads EPEVTQTPSHQVTQMGQEVILRCVPISNHLYFYWYRQILGQKVEFLVSFYNNEISEKSEIFDDQFSVERPDGSNFTLKIRSTKLEDSAMYFCASIGGRALSGELFFGEGSRLTVL.

The rearrangement uses TRBV6-2 or TRBV6-3 and TRBJ2-5; D not resolved. The CDR3 covers 14 residues. V was shortened by 5 bases and J by 0 bases, with 10 bases between the two germline ends. Germline-derived CDR1 and CDR2 are MNHEY and SVGEGT. This chain's CDR3 is CASSEVRYQETQYF. For the CDR3, the DNA is TGTGCCAGCAGTGAAGTCAGGTACCAAGAGACCCAGTACTTC.

This clonotype appeared once. V is TRBV2 and J is TRBJ2-7, with TRBD1 matching over 12 bases. V gave up 6 bases and J gave up 1 base; unmatched junction bases: 16. Per the germline V gene, CDR1 is SNHLY and CDR2 is FYNNEI. The CDR3 is made up of 19 amino acids. The CDR3 bases are TGTGCCAGCAGCCCCGGGACAGGGGGCCGGTTTGGTCGGTCCTACGAGCAGTACTTC. It translates to CASSPGTGGRFGRSYEQYF.

This clonotype was recorded a few times. A read error may be the cause here, since a much bigger clone is one base away. V and J are TRBV12-3 or TRBV12-4 and TRBJ2-3, with a possible D match to TRBD2 (5 bases). The CDR3 spans 16 residues. The CDR3 DNA sequence: TGTGCCGGCAGTCCTATTGCCGTGGCGGGCACCGATACGCAGTATTTT. Translating it yields CAGSPIAVAGTDTQYF.

This clonotype appeared a few times. V and J are TRBV7-8 and TRBJ2-2; D is unclear. V shed 2 bases and J shed 4 bases, with 20 bases lying between them. The length of the CDR3 is 18 residues. From germline, CDR1 is SGHVS and CDR2 FQNEAQ. The CDR3 protein is CASSLRTDGELFTGELFF. In DNA, the CDR3 is TGTGCCAGCAGCTTACGAACAGACGGAGAACTGTTCACCGGGGAGCTGTTTTTT.

This clonotype has ten or more counts. The chain employs TRBV27 and TRBJ2-2, with 8 nucleotides matching TRBD2. The trim removed 1 base at V and 5 bases at J, leaving 6 bases unmatched. CDR3 length: 16 residues. The germline V gene encodes CDR1 MNHEY and CDR2 SMNVEV (reference sequence). The CDR3 coding sequence is TGTGCCAGCAGTTTATTTCCGGGAGGGAAGACCGGGGAGCTGTTTTTT. It translates to CASSLFPGGKTGELFF.

This clonotype was observed at least ten times. In nucleotides, the CDR3 is TGTGCCAGCAGCTTAAGAGGGGGCGGCACCGGGGAGCTGTTTTTT. It encodes CASSLRGGGTGELFF. The chain has TRBV7-2 and TRBJ2-2; 7 bases match TRBD1. Germline-derived CDR1 and CDR2 are SGHTA and FQGNSA. The CDR3 is made up of 15 amino acids. V gave up 2 bases and J gave up 4 bases; unmatched junction bases: 4. Variable domain in full (rest from reference TRBV7-2 and TRBJ2-2): GAGVSQSPSNKVTEKGKDVELRCDPISGHTALYWYRQSLGQGLEFLIYFQGNSAPDKSGLPSDRFSAERTGGSVSTLTIQRTQQEDSAVYLCASSLRGGGTGELFFGEGSRLTVL.

The table lists this clonotype with many counts. This rearrangement joins TRBV28 to TRBJ1-2; maybe TRBD1 (5 bases). V was trimmed by 6 bases and J by 5 bases, leaving 19 bases between them. Per the germline V gene, CDR1 is MDHEN and CDR2 is SYDVKM. The CDR3 loop spans 15 amino acids. Here the CDR3 reads CASSLLIAGRYGYTF. Here the CDR3 DNA reads TGTGCCAGCAGCCTATTGATAGCAGGGAGGTATGGCTACACCTTC.

This clonotype turned up a few times. The V gene is TRBV28, the J gene TRBJ1-1, with a tentative D call TRBD1 (5 bases). Germline V gene lookup returns CDR1 MDHEN and CDR2 SYDVKM. This CDR3 has 15 residues. Trimming removed 5 bases at V and 3 bases at J, with 16 bases between. CDR3 nucleotide sequence: TGTGCCAGCAGTCCCAGGGTCTATGGCGACACTGAAGCTTTCTTT. It is translated as CASSPRVYGDTEAFF.

The sample holds many counts of this clonotype. The genes are TRBV6-1 and TRBJ2-3; D is ambiguous. Germline CDR1 and CDR2: MNHNS and SASEGT. CDR3 length: 12 residues. The V end lost 6 bases, the J end lost 6 bases, and 10 bases lay between the germline ends. The CDR3 DNA is TGTGCCAGCAGAAGAACAATGGATACGCAGTATTTT. This encodes CASRRTMDTQYF.

This clonotype has at least ten counts. This sequence joins TRBV12-3 or TRBV12-4 and TRBJ2-7, with a tentative D call TRBD2 (6 bases). Trimming removed 6 bases at V and 4 bases at J, with 16 bases between. This CDR3 comprises 14 residues. The CDR3: CASSLLRGGYEQYF. In DNA form, the CDR3 reads TGTGCCAGCAGCCTTTTAAGGGGAGGTTACGAGCAGTACTTC.

The CDR3 reads CASSIDSNGFLNTEAFF. For the CDR3, the DNA is TGTGCCAGTAGTATAGATAGTAACGGGTTTTTGAACACTGAAGCTTTCTTT. The rearrangement uses TRBV19 and TRBJ1-1; D is uncertain. CDR3 length equals 17 residues. Trimming pared 0 bases from V and 0 bases from J, leaving 14 bases between. In germline, CDR1 is LNHDA, CDR2 SQIVND (reference sequence).

Many counts were recorded for this clonotype. The V and J genes are TRBV5-1 and TRBJ2-7, with D unresolved. CDR1 is SGHRS and CDR2 is YFSETQ in the germline V gene. CDR3 length: 14 amino acids. The V and J ends lost 1 base and 0 bases respectively, with 8 bases between them. CDR3 loop: CASSLYINSYEQYF. CDR3 DNA sequence: TGCGCCAGCAGCTTGTACATTAACTCCTACGAGCAGTACTTC.

This clonotype was detected only a few times. The chain combines TRBV5-1 with TRBJ2-3; TRBD2 matches at 9 bases. Germline CDR1 and CDR2: SGHRS and YFSETQ. The CDR3 is 15 amino acids. The V gene end was trimmed by 3 bases and the J gene end by 1 base; junction bases not matched to a gene: 3. CDR3 residues: CASSYTSGRTDTQYF. CDR3 DNA sequence: TGCGCCAGCAGCTATACTAGCGGGCGCACAGATACGCAGTATTTT.

The chain employs TRBV2 and TRBJ1-1; weak D call: TRBD1 (5 bases). Looked up from germline, CDR1 is SNHLY and CDR2 is FYNNEI. This CDR3 comprises 13 residues. V lost 7 bases to trimming and J lost 1 base, with 10 bases between them. CDR3 sequence: CASKGQRNTEAFF. The CDR3, as DNA: TGTGCCAGCAAGGGGCAGCGGAACACTGAAGCTTTCTTT.